The 31 T cell receptor beta chains below come from one sample, sequenced in a study of control samples from healthy donors and cancer patients. Some clones are missing from TCRdb's copy, which holds only in-frame ones; the method was immunoSEQ multiplex PCR. Of 80,000 or so clones listed, 85% to 95% are singletons. Specimen: blood. The receptors derive from a woman between 55 and 75 years old in good health.

This clone showed up just once. The gene calls are TRBV12-3 or TRBV12-4 and TRBJ1-5, with 7 positions matching TRBD1. With V trimmed by 8 bases and J by 4 bases, 5 bases remained unmatched. The CDR3 loop spans 13 amino acids. CDR3 DNA sequence: TGTGCCAGCCGAGGGACAGCAAATCAGCCCCAGCATTTT. It translates to CASRGTANQPQHF.

The V and J genes are TRBV28 and TRBJ2-7; 9 nucleotides match TRBD1. CDR1 is MDHEN and CDR2 is SYDVKM in the germline V gene. The V and J ends lost 5 bases and 4 bases, in that order; junction bases with no gene match: 9. The CDR3 extends over 15 amino acids. The CDR3 is CASSLPGTGSYEQYF. The DNA of the CDR3 is TGTGCCAGCAGTCTTCCAGGGACAGGGTCATACGAGCAGTACTTC.

The chain uses TRBV27 and TRBJ2-7, with 8 nucleotides matching TRBD2. There are 15 residues in the CDR3. After removal of 3 bases from V and 3 bases from J, the junction contained 7 bases not matched to a gene. Germline V gives CDR1 MNHEY, CDR2 SMNVEV (reference sequence). The CDR3 protein is CASSFVAGPGYEQYF. CDR3 nucleotides: TGTGCCAGCAGTTTCGTAGCGGGACCGGGCTACGAGCAGTACTTC.

This sequence joins TRBV2 and TRBJ2-5; TRBD1 might be the D (6 bases). Germline-derived CDR1 and CDR2 are SNHLY and FYNNEI. This CDR3 spans 16 amino acids. V was cut by 6 bases and J by 4 bases, with 21 bases left in between. In nucleotides, the CDR3 is TGTGCCAGCAGAGAAACTACAGGGATGAAGGGAGAGACCCAGTACTTC. Protein: CASRETTGMKGETQYF. The full variable domain, its missing parts supplied by reference TRBV2 and TRBJ2-5, is EPEVTQTPSHQVTQMGQEVILRCVPISNHLYFYWYRQILGQKVEFLVSFYNNEISEKSEIFDDQFSVERPDGSNFTLKIRSTKLEDSAMYFCASRETTGMKGETQYFGPGTRLLVL.

For the CDR3, the DNA is TGTGCCACCAGTGATATTTCCGGGGTCCAAGAGACCCAGTACTTC. As protein: CATSDISGVQETQYF. This sequence joins TRBV24-1 and TRBJ2-5, with TRBD2 as a possible D gene (5 bases). V lost 3 bases, J lost 1 base, and 11 bases lay in between. The CDR3 sequence is 15 residues long. Germline CDR1 and CDR2: KGHDR and SFDVKD.

The chain links TRBV7-6 to TRBJ1-5; D not resolved. The CDR3 runs 13 residues. Germline CDR1 and CDR2: SGHVS and FNYEAQ. The V gene lost 8 bases and the J gene lost 7 bases, with 15 bases spanning the gap. CDR3 DNA sequence: TGTGCCAGCGGCCCCGTAGGGAACCAGCCCCAGCATTTT. As protein: CASGPVGNQPQHF.

The chain couples TRBV28 to TRBJ1-5; no firm D call. The V and J ends lost 1 base and 1 base respectively, with 8 bases between them. CDR1 and CDR2 (germline): MDHEN, SYDVKM. The CDR3 spans 15 residues. CDR3 coding DNA: TGTGCCAGCAGTTTATTGTTGGGGAGCAATCAGCCCCAGCATTTT. The encoded protein is CASSLLLGSNQPQHF.

A note on this clone: This CDR3 is also generated by other DNA sequences in the sample. This chain joins TRBV9 and TRBJ2-5; D is unclear. The germline V gene has CDR1 SGDLS and CDR2 YYNGEE. The length of the CDR3 is 12 residues. Trimming removed 4 bases at V and 5 bases at J, with 9 bases between. CDR3: CASSPRGETQYF. In DNA form, the CDR3 reads TGTGCCAGCAGCCCTCGTGGGGAGACCCAGTACTTC.

The chain has TRBV10-3 and TRBJ1-2, with D maybe TRBD1 (6 bases). This CDR3 contains 17 residues. The V end lost 0 bases, the J end lost 4 bases, and 18 bases lay between the germline ends. Germline V CDR1 and CDR2: ENHRY, SYGVKD. Here the CDR3 reads CAISESSGGLGAYGYTF. CDR3 DNA sequence: TGTGCCATCAGTGAGTCGTCCGGGGGCCTGGGTGCCTATGGCTACACCTTC.

The chain carries TRBV10-1 and TRBJ2-1; 8 bases map to TRBD2. V trimming: 5 bases; J trimming: 0 bases; junction bases outside the gene matches: 3. Looked up from germline, CDR1 is WNHNN and CDR2 is SYGVQD (reference sequence). This CDR3 spans 15 amino acids. In nucleotides, the CDR3 is TGCGCCAGCAGTCCCACTAGCGGCTCCTACAATGAGCAGTTCTTC. Amino acids: CASSPTSGSYNEQFF.

On this clone: Other DNA sequences in this sample translate to the same CDR3. The chain employs TRBV7-9 and TRBJ1-2; D is possibly TRBD1 (6 bases). Between the trimmed V and J ends, which lost 2 bases and 2 bases, there was a span of 9 bases. This CDR3 contains 14 residues. Germline V gives CDR1 SEHNR, CDR2 FQNEAQ (reference sequence). The CDR3 here is CASSLPGANYGYTF. The CDR3 DNA reads as TGTGCCAGCAGCTTACCAGGGGCCAACTATGGCTACACCTTC.

The genes are TRBV5-1 and TRBJ2-5; TRBD1 aligns across 9 bases. From germline, CDR1 is SGHRS and CDR2 YFSETQ. V lost 4 bases and J lost 5; bases outside the gene matches: 9. This CDR3 has 15 residues. CDR3: CASSPGTGIHETQYF. CDR3 nucleotide sequence: TGCGCCAGCAGCCCAGGGACAGGGATACACGAGACCCAGTACTTC.

A few counts support this clone. The rearrangement links TRBV19 to TRBJ1-2; no firm D call. CDR1 and CDR2 (germline): LNHDA, SQIVND (reference sequence). The CDR3 spans 13 residues. The ends were cut back, 10 bases at V and 4 bases at J, with 16 bases in the middle. CDR3 DNA: TGTGCCACTCGCCCCTCAGGACGCTATGGCTACACCTTC. Translating gives CATRPSGRYGYTF. Full variable domain (rest looked up from reference TRBV19 and TRBJ1-2): DGGITQSPKYLFRKEGQNVTLSCEQNLNHDAMYWYRQDPGQGLRLIYYSQIVNDFQKGDIAEGYSVSREKKESFPLTVTSAQKNPTAFYLCATRPSGRYGYTFGSGTRLTVV.

The V and J genes are TRBV2 and TRBJ2-1, with a possible D match to TRBD2 (6 bases). Per germline, CDR1 SNHLY and CDR2 FYNNEI. This CDR3 is built from 13 residues. The V and J ends lost 7 bases and 8 bases respectively, with 15 bases between them. In nucleotides, the CDR3 is TGTGCCAGCAAGAGAGGCGGGATGGATGAGCAGTTCTTC. Protein sequence: CASKRGGMDEQFF.

The rearrangement links TRBV6-5 to TRBJ1-5, with no clear D. The CDR3 runs to 13 residues. Germline loops: CDR1 MNHEY, CDR2 SVGAGI. V lost 7 bases to trimming and J lost 4 bases, with 11 bases between them. The CDR3 sequence is CASKRAVNQPQHF. For the CDR3, the DNA is TGTGCCAGCAAAAGGGCAGTTAATCAGCCCCAGCATTTT.

The V call is TRBV2, the J call TRBJ2-2; D gene ambiguous. V gave up 8 bases and J gave up 6 bases, with 16 bases separating them. This CDR3 has 14 amino acids. Germline lookup yields CDR1 SNHLY and CDR2 FYNNEI. CDR3 residues: CASLPLVSAGELFF. As DNA, the CDR3 is TGTGCCAGCCTCCCCCTAGTCTCGGCCGGGGAGCTGTTTTTT.

The chain is built from TRBV28 and TRBJ1-1, with TRBD1 identical over 10 bases. The V segment lost 8 bases and the J segment 4 bases; nucleotides outside the gene matches: 16. Germline V gives CDR1 MDHEN, CDR2 SYDVKM. The CDR3 is 17 residues long. CDR3 sequence reads: CASVNPRTGGVITEAFF. CDR3 nucleotides: TGTGCCAGCGTCAACCCGCGGACAGGGGGGGTGATCACTGAAGCTTTCTTT.

The chain has TRBV7-2 and TRBJ2-7; 9 nucleotides line up with TRBD2. This CDR3 is 12 amino acids long. Germline CDR1 reads SGHTA; CDR2 reads FQGNSA. The ends lost 3 bases at V and 9 bases at J; junction bases unmatched: 3. The CDR3 protein is CASSLRREGQYF. CDR3 bases: TGTGCCAGCAGCTTGAGGCGGGAGGGGCAGTACTTC.

The chain employs TRBV10-3 and TRBJ1-1, with a tentative D call TRBD1 (5 bases). The length of the CDR3 is 13 residues. From germline, CDR1 is ENHRY and CDR2 SYGVKD. V lost 5 bases to trimming and J lost 3 bases, with 10 bases between them. The CDR3 loop reads CAISRDGYTEAFF. DNA for the CDR3: TGTGCCATCAGTAGGGACGGTTACACTGAAGCTTTCTTT.

This chain uses TRBV20-1 with TRBJ2-7, with TRBD2 as a possible D gene (6 bases). This CDR3 comprises 11 residues. CDR1 is DFQATT and CDR2 is SNEGSKA in the germline V gene (reference sequence). Trimming shortened V by 5 bases and J by 10 bases, and 15 bases separated the two germline ends. CDR3: CSAAASGLQYF. In DNA, the CDR3 is TGCAGTGCTGCGGCCAGCGGACTACAGTACTTC.

The chain employs TRBV7-2 and TRBJ2-7, with D unresolved. This CDR3 contains 14 residues. Trimming left V 4 bases short and J 7 bases short, with 17 bases between. CDR1 is SGHTA, CDR2 FQGNSA, per germline. The CDR3 region has the DNA TGTGCCAGCAGCTCGGCTGGCCTCTTTAGTGAGCAGTACTTC. Its protein product is CASSSAGLFSEQYF.

The table lists this clone with a count of one. The chain employs TRBV6-1 and TRBJ2-5, with D perhaps matching TRBD2 (7 bases). The germline V and J ends were trimmed by 2 bases and 4 bases, with 11 bases remaining between them. Per the germline V gene, CDR1 is MNHNS and CDR2 is SASEGT. CDR3 length: 14 amino acids. The CDR3 region has the DNA TGTGCCAGCAGTGAAAGGGGGGGGATAGAGACCCAGTACTTC. It specifies CASSERGGIETQYF.

The chain couples TRBV4-2 to TRBJ1-1, with D perhaps matching TRBD1 (6 bases). Trimming stripped 5 bases from V and 0 bases from J, with 7 bases between. The germline gives CDR1 LGHNA, CDR2 YNFKEQ. This CDR3 spans 13 amino acids. CDR3 nucleotides: TGTGCCAGCAGCTCAGGGGTGAACACTGAAGCTTTCTTT. As protein: CASSSGVNTEAFF.

J is TRBJ2-2 and V is TRBV4-1; D might be TRBD1 (5 bases). V shed 3 bases and J shed 4 bases, with 12 bases lying between them. The germline gives CDR1 MGHRA, CDR2 YSYEKL. The CDR3 contains 15 residues. The CDR3 DNA reads TGCGCCAGCAGCCAGGAGACAGCCGGCACCGGGGAGCTGTTTTTT. It yields the protein CASSQETAGTGELFF.

This sequence joins TRBV4-1 and TRBJ2-7, with D tentatively TRBD1 (6 bases). The V end lost 0 bases, the J end lost 2 bases, and 11 bases lay between the germline ends. The germline V gene has CDR1 MGHRA and CDR2 YSYEKL. The length of the CDR3 is 15 residues. DNA of the CDR3: TGCGCCAGCAGCCAAGATCAGGGACAAGCCTACGAGCAGTACTTC. It specifies CASSQDQGQAYEQYF.

The sample holds one count of this clone. The chain couples TRBV19 to TRBJ1-5, with TRBD1 matching 7 bases. The J segment lost 4 bases and the V segment lost 5 bases, leaving 5 bases of the junction unmatched. The germline V gene encodes CDR1 LNHDA and CDR2 SQIVND (reference sequence). This CDR3 has 14 residues. In DNA, the CDR3 is TGTGCCAGTAGTGTCGGGACAGCTAATCAGCCCCAGCATTTT. This translates into CASSVGTANQPQHF. Full variable domain (remainder filled in from reference TRBV19 and TRBJ1-5): DGGITQSPKYLFRKEGQNVTLSCEQNLNHDAMYWYRQDPGQGLRLIYYSQIVNDFQKGDIAEGYSVSREKKESFPLTVTSAQKNPTAFYLCASSVGTANQPQHFGDGTRLSIL.

The chain links TRBV11-2 to TRBJ2-3; D is unresolved. CDR1 and CDR2 (germline): SGHAT, FQNNGV. V was clipped by 1 base and J by 1 base, with 12 bases between them. The CDR3 contains 16 residues. The DNA for the CDR3 is TGTGCCAGCAGCTTAGTAGGGTCTGGTGGCACAGATACGCAGTATTTT. It translates to CASSLVGSGGTDTQYF.

This chain uses TRBV10-1 with TRBJ2-1; D call uncertain. The CDR3 totals 13 residues. Germline CDR1 reads WNHNN; CDR2 reads SYGVQD (reference sequence). Trimming removed 5 bases from V and 0 bases from J, with 5 bases in between. CDR3 sequence (DNA): TGCGCCAGCAGTCCTCGCTCCTACAATGAGCAGTTCTTC. Residues: CASSPRSYNEQFF.

V is TRBV23-1 and J is TRBJ1-2, with D possibly TRBD1 on 5 matching bases. TRBV23-1 is an ORF for which the function is uncertain. Trimming took 4 bases from V and 0 from J, leaving 18 bases between them. CDR3 length equals 17 residues. CDR3 bases: TGCGCCAGCAGTCGAGTTCCCAGGGATGGTGCTAACTATGGCTACACCTTC. Translating it yields CASSRVPRDGANYGYTF.

The rearrangement joins TRBV18 to TRBJ2-2, with TRBD1 matching over 9 bases. The CDR3 length is 15 residues. Unmatched junction bases numbered 2, after V lost 0 bases and J lost 6 bases. Per germline, CDR1 KGHSH and CDR2 LQKENI. DNA for the CDR3: TGTGCCAGCTCACCACCGGGACAGGGATCCGGGGAGCTGTTTTTT. Protein sequence: CASSPPGQGSGELFF.

This chain uses TRBV6-2 or TRBV6-3 with TRBJ2-2; D gene ambiguous. Looked up from germline, CDR1 is MNHEY and CDR2 is SVGEGT. The ends were cut back, 2 bases at V and 7 bases at J, with 17 bases in the middle. CDR3 size: 16 residues. The CDR3 is CASSYGIHSVSGELFF. The CDR3 DNA reads TGTGCCAGCAGTTACGGAATCCACTCAGTGAGCGGGGAGCTGTTTTTT.